The present T cell receptor beta chain was sequenced within a study of CD8+CD57+ T cells in acquired aplastic anemia. Study results and caveats: Patients showed no significant difference from controls in CD8+ Simpson's diversity. There were 25 to 35 CD8+ CDR3 sequences that occurred in both patients and controls.

Germline CDR1 and CDR2: SEHNR and FQNEAQ (reference sequence). This CDR3 region has 13 residues. Genomic DNA, the template, was used for profiling of the TCR beta VDJ and CDR3. TCRdb used MiXCR to reprocess the reads, holding one entry per CDR3 protein. There are about 400,000 distinct CDR3 sequences in the sample; 65% to 80% occur only once, and under 5% lies in the top ten. A remark on this clonotype: The antigen is not known. Mismatch with germline at one junction end may stem from a read error.

The V call is TRBV7-9, the J call TRBJ1-1; D not resolved. Sequencing was done on a sample of sorted CD4+, CD8+, or CD8+CD57+ T cells (not recorded which) from PBMCs. The clonotype comes from a human donor in good health, serving as a control. The CDR3 sequence is CASSPIVGAEALF. The DNA for the CDR3 is TGTGCCAGCAGCCCGATAGTGGGCGCTGAAGCTCTCTTT. Based on the CDR3 plus reference TRBV7-9 and TRBJ1-1, the full variable domain is DTGVSQNPRHKITKRGQNVTFRCDPISEHNRLYWYRQTLGQGPEFLTYFQNEAQLEKSRLLSDRFSAERPKGSFSTLEIQRTEQGDSAMYLCASSPIVGAEALFGQGTRLTVV.